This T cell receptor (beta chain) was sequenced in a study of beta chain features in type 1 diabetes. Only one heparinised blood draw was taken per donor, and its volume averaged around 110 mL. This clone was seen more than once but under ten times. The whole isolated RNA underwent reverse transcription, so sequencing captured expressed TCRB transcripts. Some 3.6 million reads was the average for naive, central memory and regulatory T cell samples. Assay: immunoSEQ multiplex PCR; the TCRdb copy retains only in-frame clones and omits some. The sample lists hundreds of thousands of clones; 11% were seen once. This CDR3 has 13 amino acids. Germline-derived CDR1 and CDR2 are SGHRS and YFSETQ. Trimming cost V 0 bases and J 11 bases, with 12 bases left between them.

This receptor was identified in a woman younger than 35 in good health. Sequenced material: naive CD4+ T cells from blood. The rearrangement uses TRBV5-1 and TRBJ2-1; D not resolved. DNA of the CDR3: TGCGCCAGCAGCTTGGACATTACCAGTCAGCAGTTCTTC. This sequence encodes CASSLDITSQQFF.